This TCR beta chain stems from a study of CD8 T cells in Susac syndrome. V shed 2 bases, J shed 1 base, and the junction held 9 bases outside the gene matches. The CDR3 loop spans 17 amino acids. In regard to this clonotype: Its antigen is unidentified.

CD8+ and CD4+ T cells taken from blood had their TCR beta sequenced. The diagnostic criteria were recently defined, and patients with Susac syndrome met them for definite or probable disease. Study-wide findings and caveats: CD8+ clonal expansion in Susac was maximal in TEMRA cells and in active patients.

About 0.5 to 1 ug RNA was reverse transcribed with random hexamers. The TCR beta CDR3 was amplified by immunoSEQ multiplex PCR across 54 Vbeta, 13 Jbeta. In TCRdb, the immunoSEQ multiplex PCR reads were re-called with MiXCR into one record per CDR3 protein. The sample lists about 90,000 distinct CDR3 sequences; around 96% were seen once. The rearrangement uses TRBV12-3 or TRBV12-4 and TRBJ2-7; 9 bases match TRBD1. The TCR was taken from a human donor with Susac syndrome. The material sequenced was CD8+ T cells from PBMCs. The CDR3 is CASSLLPTGTGSYEQYF. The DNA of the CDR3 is TGTGCCAGCAGTTTATTACCGACCGGGACAGGGTCCTACGAGCAGTACTTC.